One and the same sample provided the 3 T cell receptor beta chains below, sequenced in a study of T cells in Graves' hyperthyroidism and ophthalmopathy. RNA transcripts served as the template for amplifying TCR beta CDR3 regions. The HTBI primer set was used in a first-round RT-PCR of the TCR CDR3. TCRdb reprocessed the multiplex PCR reads via MiXCR and lists one record per CDR3 protein. This sample carries about 52,000 distinct CDR3 sequences, around half of them seen once, and the ten largest clones take roughly a tenth. The sample comprised blood. Source of these receptors: a woman aged 45-65 years with Graves' ophthalmopathy.

In this sample, this clonotype turned up many times. The chain uses TRBV6-2 or TRBV6-3 and TRBJ2-5; TRBD2 aligns across 9 bases. The J segment lost 1 base and the V segment lost 2 bases, leaving 5 bases of the junction unmatched. The length of the CDR3 is 16 residues. CDR1 MNHEY and CDR2 SVGEGT come from the germline V gene. The CDR3 DNA reads as TGTGCCAGCAGTTACAACCTAGCGGGATCCCAAGAGACCCAGTACTTC. Residues: CASSYNLAGSQETQYF.

This clonotype counts as medium-sized (0.01 to 0.1%). Here the CDR3 DNA reads TGCAGCGTCCGGGGATCTGGAAACACCATATATTTT. This translates into CSVRGSGNTIYF. V and J are TRBV29-1 and TRBJ1-3, with D unresolved. V gave up 6 bases and J gave up 1 base, with 7 bases separating them. CDR3 length: 12 residues. The germline V gene has CDR1 SQVTM and CDR2 ANQGSEA.

The table lists this clonotype with many counts. The chain recombines TRBV12-3 or TRBV12-4 with TRBJ2-1, with 13 bases aligning to TRBD2. Trimming at V came to 6 bases and at J to 10 bases, leaving 9 bases not matched to a gene. The CDR3 consists of 15 residues. The DNA for the CDR3 is TGTGCCAGCAGCTCAAACGGACTAGCGGGAGACGAGCAGTTCTTC. Translation: CASSSNGLAGDEQFF.